This T cell receptor (beta chain) was found in a study of blood T cells in healthy people across ages. Remarks on this clonotype: No antigen is known for it.

V trimming: 0 bases; J trimming: 9 bases; junction bases outside the gene matches: 8. Germline CDR1 is LGHDT and CDR2 is YNNKEL (reference sequence). The CDR3 runs to 16 residues. Using a J-beta primer mix together with a sample-barcoded 5' primer, a second PCR was run for roughly 6 to 12 cycles. Using its own MiXCR run on the 5' RACE reads, TCRdb lists one record per CDR3 protein. This sample has hundreds of thousands of distinct CDR3 sequences, with over 20% found just once. General study points: Using unsorted PBMCs precluded a conclusive naive versus antigen-experienced comparison. Donor CMV status was unknown, possibly confounding expanded clonotype changes. Older age went with lower TCR beta diversity per million T cells, in a roughly linear way. Diversity figures based on one million T cells were deemed too low.

Specimen: blood. The TCR originated in a man between 65 and 80 years old in good health. The chain couples TRBV3-1 to TRBJ2-1, with TRBD2 identical over 10 bases. This CDR3 reads CASSQDPSGRRTEQFF. The CDR3 coding sequence is TGTGCCAGCAGCCAAGATCCTAGCGGGAGACGGACTGAGCAGTTCTTC.